These 2 T cell receptor beta chains share one sample of origin, sequenced in a study of cytomegalovirus exposure and HLA in healthy donors. Primers included in the PCR were 60 Vbeta and 13 Jbeta primers. Clones were sequenced by immunoSEQ multiplex PCR, and TCRdb holds only the in-frame ones, with some missing. The table lists approximately 100,000 clones, around 80% of them singletons. The sample taken for sequencing was PBMCs. All receptors derive from a female donor in good health and CMV-seropositive.

This clone has a single count. The gene calls are TRBV6-5 and TRBJ1-5; 8 bases agree with TRBD1. With 6 bases clipped from V and 2 bases from J, the junction kept 6 bases outside the gene matches. The V gene's germline CDR1 is MNHEY and CDR2 SVGAGI. The CDR3 spans 15 residues. The chain's CDR3 is CASSRTGIGNQPQHF. The CDR3 DNA reads as TGTGCCAGCAGCAGGACAGGGATCGGCAATCAGCCCCAGCATTTT.

CDR3 protein: CASRTAQETQYF. The CDR3 nucleotides are TGTGCCAGCAGGACAGCTCAAGAGACCCAGTACTTC. This rearrangement joins TRBV28 to TRBJ2-5; D is possibly TRBD1 (5 bases). CDR1 is MDHEN, CDR2 SYDVKM, per germline. Between the trimmed V and J ends, which lost 6 bases and 2 bases, there was a span of 7 bases. This CDR3 spans 12 amino acids.